Each of the 29 T cell receptor beta chains below was sequenced from the same sample in a study of Graves' ophthalmopathy and Graves' hyperthyroidism. RNA transcripts yielded amplified TCR beta CDR3 regions. HTBI primers were used in a first-round RT-PCR, which preceded a second-round multiplex PCR. A single record per CDR3 protein comes from TCRdb applying MiXCR to the multiplex PCR reads. The sample carries approximately 700,000 distinct CDR3 sequences, about 38% recorded once. The specimen sequenced was peripheral blood. The receptors were sampled from an adult man with Graves' ophthalmopathy.

This clonotype has ten or more counts. The J gene is TRBJ1-6, the V gene TRBV6-1; D remains unclear. In germline, CDR1 is MNHNS, CDR2 SASEGT. V lost 5 bases, J lost 7 bases, and 9 bases lay in between. This CDR3 has 13 amino acids. Written as DNA, the CDR3 is TGTGCCAGCAGTTGGGAAGGCAATTCACCCCTCCACTTT. Amino acid sequence: CASSWEGNSPLHF.

This chain links TRBV19 with TRBJ2-7; the D is unclear. Germline values: CDR1 LNHDA, CDR2 SQIVND (reference sequence). The CDR3 runs 14 residues. The V and J ends lost 3 bases and 3 bases respectively, with 12 bases between them. The CDR3 bases are TGTGCCAGTAGTATGGGTGCTTCAATCTACGAGCAGTACTTC. Translating it yields CASSMGASIYEQYF.

The table lists this clonotype with many counts. The CDR3 DNA reads as TGCGCCAGCAGCTTGGCGGCAGAGACCTACGAGCAGTACTTC. This gives the protein CASSLAAETYEQYF. The rearrangement links TRBV5-1 to TRBJ2-7; D remains ambiguous. V was shortened by 0 bases and J by 2 bases, with 9 bases between the two germline ends. Germline V gives CDR1 SGHRS, CDR2 YFSETQ. The CDR3 is made up of 14 amino acids.

V is TRBV5-6 and J is TRBJ1-1; a possible D gene is TRBD1 (6 bases). V lost 4 bases to trimming and J lost 4 bases, with 11 bases between them. There are 13 residues in the CDR3. The germline gives CDR1 SGHDT, CDR2 YYEEEE. DNA for the CDR3: TGTGCCAGCAGCGGCGGGGGCGTCACTGAAGCTTTCTTT. Translation: CASSGGGVTEAFF.

This clonotype was detected ten times or more. The chain links TRBV29-1 to TRBJ1-1, with 8 bases aligning to TRBD1. The V segment lost 7 bases and the J segment 1 base; nucleotides outside the gene matches: 5. The CDR3 is made up of 13 amino acids. Germline CDR1 SQVTM, CDR2 ANQGSEA. The CDR3 loop reads CSAWTGKNTEAFF. CDR3 DNA: TGCAGCGCGTGGACAGGGAAGAACACTGAAGCTTTCTTT.

In this sample, this clonotype turned up many times. The chain carries TRBV2 and TRBJ1-4; D call uncertain. With 4 bases removed from V and 8 bases from J, the gap between germline ends came to 5 bases. The CDR3 is made up of 11 amino acids. Germline-derived CDR1 and CDR2 are SNHLY and FYNNEI. CDR3 coding DNA: TGTGCCAGCAGTGCTTCGGAAAAACTGTTTTTT. This sequence encodes CASSASEKLFF.

This clonotype was found many times. V is TRBV10-3 and J is TRBJ2-2; 8 bases match TRBD2. J was trimmed by 5 bases and V by 9 bases; bases with no gene match: 8. Germline V lookup: CDR1 ENHRY, CDR2 SYGVKD. CDR3 length: 14 residues. The CDR3 region has the DNA TGTGCCATTCTTCCCAGCGGGGGTACCGGGGAGCTGTTTTTT. It yields the protein CAILPSGGTGELFF.

Remarks on this clonotype: This may be a read error, as it is one base from a much larger clone. V gene TRBV2 combines with J gene TRBJ2-5; D gene unclear. The germline V gene has CDR1 SNHLY and CDR2 FYNNEI. This CDR3 region has 15 residues. DNA for the CDR3: TGTGCCAACAGTCCGCGGATCGTTTTGCAAGAGACCCAGTACTTC. Encoded protein: CANSPRIVLQETQYF. The full variable domain, rest sourced from reference TRBV2 and TRBJ2-5, is EPEVTQTPSHQVTQMGQEVILRCVPISNHLYFYWYRQILGQKVEFLVSFYNNEISEKSEIFDDQFSVERPDGSNFTLKIRSTKLEDSAMYFCANSPRIVLQETQYFGPGTRLLVL.

This clonotype was observed at least ten times. J is TRBJ2-7 and V is TRBV15; 8 positions match TRBD2. J lost 5 bases, V lost 0 bases, and 21 bases had no gene match. Looked up from germline, CDR1 is LNHNV and CDR2 is YYDKDF (reference sequence). This CDR3 has 20 residues. The CDR3 nucleotides read TGTGCCACCAGCAGAGATCATAGCGGGGTTTTCTCGAAATTGTCAGACGAGCAGTACTTC. Its protein product is CATSRDHSGVFSKLSDEQYF.

There are many counts of this clonotype. V gene TRBV29-1 combines with J gene TRBJ1-2, with 8 bases identical to TRBD1. J gave up 3 bases and V 6 bases, and 6 bases lay outside the gene matches. There are 13 residues in the CDR3. CDR1 and CDR2 from the germline V gene are SQVTM and ANQGSEA. For the CDR3, the DNA is TGCAGCGTAGAGGACAGGGTTGACTATGGCTACACCTTC. Residues: CSVEDRVDYGYTF.

This clonotype was seen once. The chain recombines TRBV9 with TRBJ1-6; D may be TRBD1 (6 bases). The CDR3 length is 15 residues. Per the germline V gene, CDR1 is SGDLS and CDR2 is YYNGEE. V was trimmed by 5 bases and J by 9 bases, leaving 18 bases between them. For the CDR3, the DNA is TGTGCCAGCAGTTACGACAGGAGCCGGGTTTCACCCCTCCACTTT. It is translated as CASSYDRSRVSPLHF.

This chain uses TRBV7-9 with TRBJ1-5; D is possibly TRBD1 (5 bases). CDR3 length: 14 residues. V lost 3 bases, J lost 11 bases, and 17 bases lay in between. Germline V gene data show CDR1 as SEHNR and CDR2 as FQNEAQ (reference sequence). CDR3 DNA sequence: TGTGCCAGCAGCTTCAGGCAGGGCGCGGAGACCCAGCATTTT. Its translation is CASSFRQGAETQHF.

V usage is TRBV12-3 or TRBV12-4 and J usage is TRBJ2-2, with 9 bases that match TRBD2. The ends lost 3 bases at V and 1 base at J; junction bases unmatched: 9. CDR3 length: 18 amino acids. The CDR3 region is CASSFTPGTSRNTGELFF. The CDR3, as DNA: TGTGCCAGCAGTTTTACCCCAGGGACTAGCAGGAACACCGGGGAGCTGTTTTTT.

This clonotype occurred many times. V gene TRBV11-3 combines with J gene TRBJ1-2, with TRBD1 as a possible D gene (5 bases). The CDR3 has 14 residues. Trimming shortened V by 2 bases and J by 2 bases, and 9 bases separated the two germline ends. Germline CDR1 is SGHNT and CDR2 is YENEEA. In nucleotides, the CDR3 is TGTGCCAGCAGCTTAAGGCAGGGCAACTATGGCTACACCTTC. Translation gives CASSLRQGNYGYTF.

This clonotype was found many times. This chain uses TRBV19 with TRBJ1-2, with TRBD1 matching over 8 bases. The trim removed 5 bases at V and 1 base at J, leaving 6 bases unmatched. Germline-derived CDR1 and CDR2 are LNHDA and SQIVND (reference sequence). CDR3 size: 15 residues. CDR3 sequence reads: CASSPRQGSNYGYTF. Written as DNA, the CDR3 is TGTGCCAGTAGTCCACGACAGGGGAGTAACTATGGCTACACCTTC.

This clonotype was seen just once. No conserved phenylalanine or tryptophan is present at the end of the CDR3, so a read error is the likely explanation. It is unclear where the CDR3 begins or ends on the DNA, so no DNA is shown, and the CDR3 is as TCRdb lists it. This chain links TRBV15 with TRBJ2-1; the table's D call TRBD2 went unverified against the DNA. The CDR3 sequence runs 8 residues, both termini included. The V gene's germline CDR1 is LNHNV and CDR2 YYDKDF (reference sequence). CDR3 region: CATSRVEG.

The V and J genes are TRBV20-1 and TRBJ1-3; tentatively, D is TRBD1 (5 bases). The CDR3 runs to 23 residues. Trimming took 2 bases from V and 2 from J, leaving 37 bases between them. The germline gives CDR1 DFQATT, CDR2 SNEGSKA (reference sequence). CDR3 region: CSARPSGRAPTGEAREAGNTIYF. As DNA, the CDR3 is TGCAGTGCTAGACCTAGCGGGAGGGCGCCCACCGGGGAGGCCAGGGAAGCTGGAAACACCATATATTTT.

There are many counts of this clonotype. The CDR3, as DNA: TGTGCCAGCAGCGGCGGACCGACAATGAACACTGAAGCTTTCTTT. Protein: CASSGGPTMNTEAFF. The rearrangement uses TRBV9 and TRBJ1-1; D gene ambiguous. In germline, CDR1 is SGDLS, CDR2 YYNGEE. V was pared by 3 bases and J by 0 bases, with 12 bases between. CDR3 length: 15 amino acids.

The V gene is TRBV27, the J gene TRBJ2-2; TRBD1 aligns across 9 bases. CDR1 and CDR2 from the germline V gene are MNHEY and SMNVEV (reference sequence). CDR3 size: 16 residues. Trimming took 0 bases from V and 5 from J; bases not matched to a gene: 4. The CDR3 DNA reads TGTGCCAGCAGTTTATCGGGGGACAGGGTGACCGGGGAGCTGTTTTTT. Protein: CASSLSGDRVTGELFF.

This clonotype was observed at least ten times. The genes are TRBV5-8 and TRBJ2-5, with D hard to call. V was trimmed by 1 base and J by 0 bases, leaving 7 bases between them. Germline loops: CDR1 SGHTS, CDR2 YDEGEE. There are 14 residues in the CDR3. The CDR3 DNA reads TGTGCCAGCAGCTTGACGCTCAACCAAGAGACCCAGTACTTC. The encoded protein is CASSLTLNQETQYF.

As to this clonotype: It may be a read error: a sequence one base away is much more abundant. The J gene is TRBJ2-2, the V gene TRBV9; a possible D gene is TRBD2 (5 bases). From germline, CDR1 is SGDLS and CDR2 YYNGEE. The CDR3 consists of 12 residues. In DNA, the CDR3 is TGTGCCAGCAGCGTGACTCCCGGGGAGCGGTTTTTT. It translates to CASSVTPGERFF.

This clonotype came up many times. Germline is not matched at one junction end, which may reflect a read error. The CDR3, as DNA: TGTGCCAGCAGTTACGATGGCGGGCTTGACTATGGCTACACCTTC. It is translated as CASSYDGGLDYGYTF. This sequence joins TRBV10-3 and TRBJ1-2, with D unclear. CDR1 is ENHRY and CDR2 is SYGVKD in the germline V gene. The length of the CDR3 is 15 residues.

This clonotype was seen more than once but under ten times. Its ends do not fully match the called genes, so a read error is possible. J is TRBJ2-5 and V is TRBV29-1, with D unresolved. CDR1 is SQVTM, CDR2 ANQGSEA, per germline. The CDR3 extends over 9 amino acids. CDR3 bases: TGCAGCGTTGAAGATACCCAGTACTTC. As protein: CSVEDTQYF.

The V and J genes are TRBV7-9 and TRBJ1-2, with 12 bases aligning to TRBD1. The CDR3 extends over 16 amino acids. V gave up 5 bases and J gave up 4 bases; unmatched junction bases: 8. Looked up from germline, CDR1 is SEHNR and CDR2 is FQNEAQ (reference sequence). CDR3 in amino acids: CASSPMGQGAGYGYTF. The DNA for the CDR3 is TGTGCCAGCAGCCCAATGGGACAGGGGGCAGGCTATGGCTACACCTTC.

This clonotype turned up a few times. Compared with germline, one end of the junction differs, possibly owing to a read error. This sequence joins TRBV20-1 and TRBJ1-1; no clear D. CDR1 and CDR2 from the germline V gene are DFQATT and SNEGSKA (reference sequence). There are 14 residues in the CDR3. DNA of the CDR3: TGCAGCGCTAGAGAGGAGGGCGGGCACACTGAAGCTTTCTTT. Protein product: CSAREEGGHTEAFF.

The chain recombines TRBV7-2 with TRBJ2-5; possibly TRBD2 for D (6 bases). The germline V and J ends were trimmed by 3 bases and 9 bases, with 17 bases remaining between them. The CDR3 is made up of 14 amino acids. CDR1 SGHTA and CDR2 FQGNSA come from the germline V gene. The CDR3 nucleotides read TGTGCCAGCAGCTTCCGAGCGGGTAGCGGCCCCCAGTACTTC. Its translation is CASSFRAGSGPQYF.

The CDR3 loop reads CASSEGWDYSGNTIYF. The CDR3 DNA reads as TGTGCCAGCAGTGAAGGATGGGATTACTCTGGAAACACCATATATTTT. V gene TRBV6-6 combines with J gene TRBJ1-3; D is unclear. Trimming removed 5 bases from V and 0 bases from J, with 14 bases in between. Germline V gene data show CDR1 as MNHNY and CDR2 as SVGAGI (reference sequence). The CDR3 spans 16 residues.

This clonotype came up a few times. A junction end diverges from the germline sequence, so it may reflect a read error. V and J are TRBV7-2 and TRBJ2-2; 7 bases match TRBD2. Germline V gives CDR1 SGHTA, CDR2 FQGNSA. This CDR3 spans 16 amino acids. Written as DNA, the CDR3 is TGTGCCAGCAGTTTAGGGGCGGGAGCAGGCGCCGGGGAGCTGTTTTTT. Translating gives CASSLGAGAGAGELFF.

V and J are TRBV20-1 and TRBJ2-2; tentative D call: TRBD2 (6 bases). The length of the CDR3 is 16 residues. CDR1 is DFQATT and CDR2 is SNEGSKA in the germline V gene (reference sequence). The V end lost 5 bases, the J end lost 2 bases, and 18 bases lay between the germline ends. CDR3 in DNA: TGCAGTGCTTCGCCCTTTGGGGGAGGAAACACCGGGGAGCTGTTTTTT. Its translation: CSASPFGGGNTGELFF.